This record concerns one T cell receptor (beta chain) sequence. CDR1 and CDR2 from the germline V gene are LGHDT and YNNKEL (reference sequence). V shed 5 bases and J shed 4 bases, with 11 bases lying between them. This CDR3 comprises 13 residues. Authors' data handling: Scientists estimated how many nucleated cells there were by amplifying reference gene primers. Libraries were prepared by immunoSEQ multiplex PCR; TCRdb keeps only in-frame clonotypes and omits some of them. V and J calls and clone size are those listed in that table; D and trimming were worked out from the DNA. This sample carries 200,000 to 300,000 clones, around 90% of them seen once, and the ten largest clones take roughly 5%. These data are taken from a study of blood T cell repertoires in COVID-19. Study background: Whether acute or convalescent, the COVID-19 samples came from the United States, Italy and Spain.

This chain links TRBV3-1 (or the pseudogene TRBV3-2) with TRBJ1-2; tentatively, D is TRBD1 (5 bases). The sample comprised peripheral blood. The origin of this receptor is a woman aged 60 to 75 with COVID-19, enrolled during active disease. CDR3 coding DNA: TGTGCCAGCAGCTGGACGGGGGGCTATGGCTACACCTTC. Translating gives CASSWTGGYGYTF.